Listed below are T cell receptor beta chains from one sample, sequenced in a study of tumor and adjacent non-tumor tissue in lung cancer. TCRdb fed the multiplex PCR reads into MiXCR, producing one record per CDR3 protein. Among roughly 220,000 distinct CDR3 sequences listed, about 76% were seen once. Specimen: lung tumor tissue. Receptor source: a man aged 55-75 years with non-small cell lung cancer. The CDR3 runs from the conserved cysteine through the conserved F or W. The order of the fields is CDR3 length, V gene, CDR3 protein.

len: 14
v_gene: TRBV11-2
CDR3aa: CASSLETGSNVAFF

len: 15
v_gene: TRBV20-1
CDR3aa: CSARDSTEGNQPQHF

len: 12
v_gene: TRBV29-1
CDR3aa: CSVLAQTDTQYF

len: 13
v_gene: TRBV12-3/TRBV12-4
CDR3aa: CASRAGWDSEAFF

len: 17
v_gene: TRBV11-2
CDR3aa: CASSPNLSRDRGNEQFF

len: 11
v_gene: TRBV25-1
CDR3aa: CASSIGETQYF

len: 14
v_gene: TRBV4-2
CDR3aa: CASSQDRAKNIQYF

len: 18
v_gene: TRBV11-3
CDR3aa: CASSSRGTGGYRSGELFF

len: 14
v_gene: TRBV20-1
CDR3aa: CSARGRRASYEQYF

len: 16
v_gene: TRBV11-2
CDR3aa: CTSSSTMGGPNETQYF

len: 15
v_gene: TRBV12-3/TRBV12-4
CDR3aa: CASSIPMGVHEELFF

len: 15
v_gene: TRBV20-1
CDR3aa: CSARMAGGSLNEQFF

len: 13
v_gene: TRBV5-5
CDR3aa: CASSAPGTDMQYF

len: 16
v_gene: TRBV4-1
CDR3aa: CASSPQTGPTNYGYTF

len: 18
v_gene: TRBV6-6
CDR3aa: CASSYREGPPPVRQPQHF

len: 18
v_gene: TRBV6-5
CDR3aa: CASSSRLAGGLSSYEQYF

len: 13
v_gene: TRBV20-1
CDR3aa: CSATGPLNEKLFF

len: 15
v_gene: TRBV28
CDR3aa: CASSNPGQGAHGYTF

len: 16
v_gene: TRBV12-3/TRBV12-4
CDR3aa: CASSDPCQGRTGEVFF

len: 14
v_gene: TRBV10-1
CDR3aa: CASSLPGLVNEQFF

len: 13
v_gene: TRBV29-1
CDR3aa: CSARLTGPYEQHF

len: 12
v_gene: TRBV12-3/TRBV12-4
CDR3aa: CVSRPENTEAIF

len: 12
v_gene: TRBV5-5
CDR3aa: CASSLNTDGYTF

len: 14
v_gene: TRBV5-6
CDR3aa: CASSFGQSLQPQHF

len: 16
v_gene: TRBV4-1
CDR3aa: CASSLFRGVDTDTQYF

len: 14
v_gene: TRBV20-1
CDR3aa: CSVRGAGASGELFF

len: 13
v_gene: TRBV12-3/TRBV12-4
CDR3aa: CASSFTRDSPPHF

len: 12
v_gene: TRBV7-9
CDR3aa: CANSPSTDTHYF

len: 17
v_gene: TRBV5-1
CDR3aa: CASSLGTAGVVNTEAFF

len: 13
v_gene: TRBV5-6
CDR3aa: CASSFRAIHEQYF

len: 11
v_gene: TRBV20-1
CDR3aa: CTARNNSLLHF

len: 15
v_gene: TRBV6-5
CDR3aa: CASGNGGVTHYEQYF

len: 15
v_gene: TRBV29-1
CDR3aa: CSTREGLTSTDAQYF

len: 13
v_gene: TRBV5-5
CDR3aa: CASTAALNTEAFF

len: 15
v_gene: TRBV6-5
CDR3aa: CASIKQDTPSYGYTF

len: 13
v_gene: TRBV7-9
CDR3aa: CASSPGDRVYAFF

len: 14
v_gene: TRBV20-1
CDR3aa: CSARDSFSNQPQHF

len: 15
v_gene: TRBV5-1
CDR3aa: CASSLVGGSDEKLFF

len: 15
v_gene: TRBV6-6
CDR3aa: CASSQIAGIHNEQFF

len: 15
v_gene: TRBV5-4
CDR3aa: CASGGLAGEQETQYF